The clone carrying this T cell receptor beta chain is labeled medium-sized (0.01 to 0.1%). Germline V gene data show CDR1 as MNHNS and CDR2 as SASEGT. The J segment lost 0 bases and the V segment lost 8 bases, leaving 4 bases of the junction unmatched. This CDR3 has 14 amino acids. Each CDR3 protein is one row after TCRdb ran MiXCR on the PCR reads. The repertoire holds 10,000 to 15,000 distinct CDR3 sequences, with roughly half as singletons. This specimen comes from a study of tumor-infiltrating lymphocytes in oesophageal squamous cell carcinoma. The sequenced material came from normal esophageal tissue next to the tumor. The clonotype comes from a male donor with esophageal squamous cell carcinoma. The chain couples TRBV6-1 to TRBJ2-1; 7 bases match TRBD1. The DNA for the CDR3 is TGTGCCAGCTCGACAGGGAGCTCCTACAATGAGCAGTTCTTC. It codes for CASSTGSSYNEQFF.